The present entry profiles one T cell receptor (beta chain) with its context. The data were obtained in a study of blood T cells in healthy people across ages. The authors ran a second PCR of roughly 6 to 12 cycles using a sample-barcoded 5' primer and a J-beta primer mix. TCRdb processed the 5' RACE reads anew with MiXCR; each CDR3 protein has one entry. The sample holds around 1.1 million distinct CDR3 sequences; more than 30% are singletons and the top ten take roughly 13%. This CDR3 comprises 15 residues. J lost 7 bases, V lost 5 bases, and 10 bases had no gene match. Germline lookup yields CDR1 SGHTA and CDR2 FQGNSA.

The rearrangement uses TRBV7-2 and TRBJ2-1; 8 nucleotides agree with TRBD2. Input material: blood. This TCR came from a man aged 18 to 29 in good health. The CDR3 here is CASSRKTGGLNEQFF. The CDR3 DNA follows: TGTGCCAGCAGCCGCAAAACGGGGGGGCTTAATGAGCAGTTCTTC.